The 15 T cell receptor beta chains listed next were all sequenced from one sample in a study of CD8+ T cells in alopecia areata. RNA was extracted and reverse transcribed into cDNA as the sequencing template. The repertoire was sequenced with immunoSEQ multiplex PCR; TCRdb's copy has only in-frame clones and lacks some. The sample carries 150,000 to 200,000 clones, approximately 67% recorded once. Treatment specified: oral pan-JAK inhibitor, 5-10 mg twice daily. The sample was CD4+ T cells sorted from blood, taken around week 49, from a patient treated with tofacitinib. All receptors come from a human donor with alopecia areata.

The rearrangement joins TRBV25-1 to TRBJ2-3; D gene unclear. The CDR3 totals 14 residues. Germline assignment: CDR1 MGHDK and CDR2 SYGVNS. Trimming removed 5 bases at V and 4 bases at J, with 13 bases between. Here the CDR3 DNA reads TGTGCCAGCAGTCGGCTCCCAACGGCAGATACGCAGTATTTT. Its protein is CASSRLPTADTQYF.

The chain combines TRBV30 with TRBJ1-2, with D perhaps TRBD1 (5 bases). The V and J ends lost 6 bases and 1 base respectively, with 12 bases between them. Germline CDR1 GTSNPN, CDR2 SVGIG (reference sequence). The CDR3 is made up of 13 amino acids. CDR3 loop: CACSGSFNYGYTF. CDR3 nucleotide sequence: TGTGCCTGTTCAGGGAGCTTTAACTATGGCTACACCTTC.

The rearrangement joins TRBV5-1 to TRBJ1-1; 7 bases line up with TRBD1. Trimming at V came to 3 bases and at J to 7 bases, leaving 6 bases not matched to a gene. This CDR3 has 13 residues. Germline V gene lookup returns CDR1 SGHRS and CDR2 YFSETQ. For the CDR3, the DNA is TGCGCCAGCAGCTCCACCGGGACAGATGAAGCTTTCTTT. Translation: CASSSTGTDEAFF. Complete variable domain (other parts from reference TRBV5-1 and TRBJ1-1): KAGVTQTPRYLIKTRGQQVTLSCSPISGHRSVSWYQQTPGQGLQFLFEYFSETQRNKGNFPGRFSGRQFSNSRSEMNVSTLELGDSALYLCASSSTGTDEAFFGQGTRLTVV.

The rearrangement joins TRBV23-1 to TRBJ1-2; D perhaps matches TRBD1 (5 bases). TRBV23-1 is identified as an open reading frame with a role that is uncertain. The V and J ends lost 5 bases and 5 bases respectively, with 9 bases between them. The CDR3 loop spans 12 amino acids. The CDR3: CASSDSPYGYTF. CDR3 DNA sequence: TGCGCCAGCAGTGACAGCCCATATGGCTACACCTTC.

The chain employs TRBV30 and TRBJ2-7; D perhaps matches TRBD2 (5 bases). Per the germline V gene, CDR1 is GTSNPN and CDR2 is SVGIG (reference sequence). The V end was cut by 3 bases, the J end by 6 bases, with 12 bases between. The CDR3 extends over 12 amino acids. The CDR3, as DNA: TGTGCCTGGAGCCGGGGAGATATCGAGCAGTACTTC. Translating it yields CAWSRGDIEQYF.

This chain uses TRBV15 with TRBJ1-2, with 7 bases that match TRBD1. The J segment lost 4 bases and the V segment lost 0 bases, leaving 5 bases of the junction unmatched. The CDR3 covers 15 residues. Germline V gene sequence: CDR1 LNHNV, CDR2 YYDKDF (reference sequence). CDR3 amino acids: CATSRDSGQIYGYTF. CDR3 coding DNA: TGTGCCACCAGCAGAGATTCGGGACAGATCTATGGCTACACCTTC.

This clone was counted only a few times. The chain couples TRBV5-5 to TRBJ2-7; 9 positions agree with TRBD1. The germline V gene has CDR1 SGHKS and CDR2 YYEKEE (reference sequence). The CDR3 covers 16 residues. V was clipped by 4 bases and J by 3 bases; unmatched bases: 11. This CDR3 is CASSRDRERSFYEQYF. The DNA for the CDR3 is TGTGCCAGCAGCCGGGACAGGGAAAGATCGTTCTACGAGCAGTACTTC.

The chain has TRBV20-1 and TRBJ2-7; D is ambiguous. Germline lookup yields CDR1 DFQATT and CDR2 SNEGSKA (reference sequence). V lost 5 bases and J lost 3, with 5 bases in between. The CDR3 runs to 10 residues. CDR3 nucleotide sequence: TGCAGTGCTTTGGACTACGAGCAGTACTTC. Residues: CSALDYEQYF.

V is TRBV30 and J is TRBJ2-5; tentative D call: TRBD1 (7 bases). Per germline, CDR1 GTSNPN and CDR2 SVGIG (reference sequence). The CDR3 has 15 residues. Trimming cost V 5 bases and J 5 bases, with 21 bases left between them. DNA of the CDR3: TGTGCCTGGTCACCCGGGCAGGGGGGCATGGAGACCCAGTACTTC. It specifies CAWSPGQGGMETQYF.

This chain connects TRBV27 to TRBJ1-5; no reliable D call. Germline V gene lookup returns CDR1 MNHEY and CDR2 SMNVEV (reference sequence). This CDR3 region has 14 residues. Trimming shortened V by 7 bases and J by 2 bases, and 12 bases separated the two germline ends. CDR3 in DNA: TGTGCCAGCACCCCCAGTCGAGGCAATCAGCCCCAGCATTTT. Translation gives CASTPSRGNQPQHF.

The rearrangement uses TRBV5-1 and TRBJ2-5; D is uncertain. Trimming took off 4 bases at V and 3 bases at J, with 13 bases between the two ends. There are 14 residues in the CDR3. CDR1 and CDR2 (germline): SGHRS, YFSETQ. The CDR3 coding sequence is TGCGCCAGCAGCGACATACGGCAGAAAGAGACCCAGTACTTC. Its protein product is CASSDIRQKETQYF.

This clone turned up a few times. The chain's CDR3 is CASSDGSSGNTIYF. The CDR3 nucleotides are TGTGCCAGCAGCGACGGGAGCTCTGGAAACACCATATATTTT. The chain links TRBV11-3 to TRBJ1-3; D remains unclear. V was clipped by 5 bases and J by 0 bases, with 8 bases between them. The length of the CDR3 is 14 residues. CDR1 and CDR2 from the germline V gene are SGHNT and YENEEA.

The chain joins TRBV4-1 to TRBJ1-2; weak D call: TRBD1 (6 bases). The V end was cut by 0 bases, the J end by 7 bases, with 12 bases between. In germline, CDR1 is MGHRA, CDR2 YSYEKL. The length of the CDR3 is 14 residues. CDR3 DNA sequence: TGCGCCAGCAGCCAAGACAACAGGGAAAGTGGCTACACCTTC. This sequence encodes CASSQDNRESGYTF.

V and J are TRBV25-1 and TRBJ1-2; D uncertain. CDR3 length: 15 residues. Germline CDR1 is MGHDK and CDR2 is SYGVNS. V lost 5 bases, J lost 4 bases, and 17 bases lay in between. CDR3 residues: CASSPKAGKGYGYTF. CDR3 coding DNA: TGTGCCAGCAGTCCTAAAGCTGGTAAGGGCTATGGCTACACCTTC.

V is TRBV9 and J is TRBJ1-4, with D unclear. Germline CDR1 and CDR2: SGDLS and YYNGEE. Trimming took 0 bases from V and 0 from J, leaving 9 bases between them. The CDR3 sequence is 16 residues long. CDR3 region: CASSVGTQATNEKLFF. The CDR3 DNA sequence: TGTGCCAGCAGCGTAGGAACGCAGGCAACTAATGAAAAACTGTTTTTT.